This T cell receptor beta chain was identified in a study of blood T cells in healthy people across ages (dated by TCRdb to the mid-2010s). For context, the study as a whole: Template switching captured roughly one uniquely barcoded TCR beta cDNA molecule per two T cells in model experiments. Age-related changes in TCR beta repertoire diversity were measured in the study by deep sequencing normalized with unique cDNA molecular identifiers. Four age groups were formed from the donors: young (average 16 years), middle-aged (around 39), aged (around 68) and long-lived (about 80). The study analyzed two additional independent replicas of 1 million unique cDNA reads from the same blood draw for two donors, one aged 18 to 29 and one aged 80 or older. To avoid experimental bias, donors of different ages were distributed randomly across sequencing lanes.

Library method: 5' RACE. TCRdb shows the sequencer as Illumina HiSeq 2500. The second PCR ran for about 6 to 12 cycles and used a J-beta primer mix along with a sample-barcoded 5' primer. A template-switch 5' adaptor carrying 12 random nucleotides introduced a unique molecular identifier onto each TCR beta cDNA molecule. At least 2.5 million CDR3-containing paired-end reads were obtained from each sample. First-strand cDNA was synthesized from all RNA with the Mint cDNA synthesis kit, primed by a TRBC-specific oligonucleotide. Following uracil-DNA glycosylase treatment, all cDNA underwent a first 18-cycle PCR with the universal primers M1SS and BC2_uni_R. The authors processed their data as follows. For normalization, 1 million high-quality reads, each with a distinct molecular identifier, were randomly selected from each sample. Reads sharing molecular identifiers were discarded rather than binned into consensus sequences. CDR3 identification, clonotype clustering and error correction used MiTCR with a Q25 quality threshold and the strictest error-elimination algorithm. Lower-bound total TCR beta diversity was estimated with a nonparametric unseen species model using Euler transformation. TCRdb reworked the public reads: Q25 trimming with fastp, MiXCR clone assembly, productive beta chains retained. Entries are consolidated by CDR3 protein sequence, retaining the most common genes and DNA. The V and J calls were not made by the authors but by TCRdb's processing. This sample holds about 1.4 million distinct CDR3 sequences; around 59% were observed only once. The top ten clones comprise 5.5% to 8% of the sample.

Taken from cysteine to phenylalanine, the CDR3 has 18 residues. Only CDR3 DNA is held: 54 bases, read in frame from base 1. CDR1 and CDR2, looked up from the germline V gene, are LGHNA and YNFKEQ. This clonotype has a single count. This clone's antigen is unknown. The input lacks base qualities; no much larger clone sits a single base away. The donors were under 40 Caucasian individuals from Russia, aged roughly 6 to 90 years, who were systemically healthy. Around 10 milliliters of peripheral blood were collected from each donor into EDTA-treated Vacutainer tubes. Ficoll-Paque density-gradient centrifugation was used to isolate PBMCs, with at least 6.5 million obtained per sample. Trizol reagent was used to extract total RNA from the PBMCs, yielding at least 5 micrograms per sample. For every donor, flow cytometry on a PBMC aliquot measured the percentage of naive CD45RAhigh/CD27high T cells. The study at large found these results: There was a strong correlation between observed TCR beta diversity and the percentage of naive T cells measured by flow cytometry. Observed TCR beta diversity per million T cells fell roughly linearly with age, and a significant reduction was already apparent by age roughly 40. Total diversity estimates from one million sequenced T cells were considered lower bounds and underestimates. Bulk unsorted PBMC profiling prevented conclusive comparison of naive and antigen-experienced compartments. Donor CMV infection status was unknown, potentially confounding age-related changes in expanded clonotypes. Compared with the aged group, the long-lived group had more naive CD4+ T cells, fewer expanded clones and increased TCR diversity, a pattern suggesting age selection.

The sample taken for sequencing was blood. The sequence was collected from a man between 18 and 29 years old in good health. The chain is encoded by TRBV4-2 joined to TRBJ2-4, with a weak D call of TRBD2 (6 bases match). The DNA end lines up better with TRBJ2-7; the J call may be wrong. The DNA is as follows: TGTGCCAGCAGCCAAGAACATAGGTACAAGGCGGGATCCTACGAGCAGTACTTC. Its amino acids are CASSQEHRYKAGSYEQYF.